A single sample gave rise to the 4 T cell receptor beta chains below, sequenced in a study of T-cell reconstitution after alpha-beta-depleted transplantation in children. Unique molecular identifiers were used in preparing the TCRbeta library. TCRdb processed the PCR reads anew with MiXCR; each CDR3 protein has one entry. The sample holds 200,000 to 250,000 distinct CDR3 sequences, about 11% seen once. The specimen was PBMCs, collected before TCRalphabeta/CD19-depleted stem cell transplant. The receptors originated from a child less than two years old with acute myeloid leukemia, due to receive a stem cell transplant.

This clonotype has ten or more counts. CDR3: CASMMTVNYNSPLHF. Written as DNA, the CDR3 is TGTGCCAGCATGATGACAGTTAACTATAATTCACCCCTCCACTTT. The chain uses TRBV7-2 and TRBJ1-6; possible D gene TRBD1, 5 bases. Germline lookup yields CDR1 SGHTA and CDR2 FQGNSA. The V gene lost 7 bases and the J gene lost 3 bases, with 13 bases spanning the gap. The CDR3 extends over 15 amino acids.

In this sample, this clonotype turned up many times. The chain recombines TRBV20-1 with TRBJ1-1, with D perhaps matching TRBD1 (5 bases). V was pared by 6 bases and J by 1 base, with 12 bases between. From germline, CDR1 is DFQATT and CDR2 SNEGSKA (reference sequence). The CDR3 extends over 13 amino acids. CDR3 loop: CSATPGRNTEAFF. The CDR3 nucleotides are TGCAGTGCGACTCCGGGGCGGAACACTGAAGCTTTCTTT.

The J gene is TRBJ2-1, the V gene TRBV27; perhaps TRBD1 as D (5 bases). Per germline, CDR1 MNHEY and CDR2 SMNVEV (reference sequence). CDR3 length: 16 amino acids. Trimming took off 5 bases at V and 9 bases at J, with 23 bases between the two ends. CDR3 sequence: CASSPMVPGPASEQFF. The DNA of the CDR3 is TGTGCCAGCAGTCCAATGGTGCCAGGGCCGGCAAGTGAGCAGTTCTTC.

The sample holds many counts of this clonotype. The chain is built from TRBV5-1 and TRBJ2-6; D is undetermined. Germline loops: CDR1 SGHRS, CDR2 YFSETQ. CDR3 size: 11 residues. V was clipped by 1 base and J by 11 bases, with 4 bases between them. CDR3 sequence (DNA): TGCGCCAGCAGCTTGCAGGACGTCCTGACTTTC. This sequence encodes CASSLQDVLTF.